Below, one T cell receptor (beta chain) is given with its context. The V end lost 4 bases, the J end lost 0 bases, and 13 bases lay between the germline ends. The V gene's germline CDR1 is LGHNA and CDR2 YSLEER. The CDR3 totals 15 residues. This sample is drawn from a study of blood T cell repertoires in COVID-19. On the study more broadly: Nucleic acid was either cDNA or gDNA, and it came from T cells, B-cell-depleted T cells, or PBMCs.

Authors' methods: Scientists estimated how many nucleated cells there were by amplifying reference gene primers. The repertoire was sequenced with immunoSEQ multiplex PCR; TCRdb's copy has only in-frame clones and lacks some. For V, J and clone size, that table is used; D and trimming come from the DNA. The sample holds about 180,000 clones; around 87% are singletons and the top ten take about 0.6%. The chain employs TRBV4-3 and TRBJ2-7, with a weak D call TRBD1 (6 bases). The sample taken for sequencing was peripheral blood. This receptor was obtained from a man in his sixties with COVID-19, enrolled during active disease. The CDR3 reads CASSRGNRDSYEQYF. In DNA form, the CDR3 reads TGCGCCAGCAGCCGCGGAAACAGGGACTCCTACGAGCAGTACTTC.